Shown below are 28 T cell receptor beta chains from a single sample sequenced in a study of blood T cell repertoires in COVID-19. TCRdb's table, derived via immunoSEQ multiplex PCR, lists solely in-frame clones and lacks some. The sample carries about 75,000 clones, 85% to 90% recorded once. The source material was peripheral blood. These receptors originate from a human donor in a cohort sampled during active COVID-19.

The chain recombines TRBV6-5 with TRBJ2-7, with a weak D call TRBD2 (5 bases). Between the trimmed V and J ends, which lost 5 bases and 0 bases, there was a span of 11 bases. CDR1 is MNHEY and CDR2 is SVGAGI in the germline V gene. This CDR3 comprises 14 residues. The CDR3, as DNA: TGTGCCAGCAGTCCCCTCGGGAACTCCTACGAGCAGTACTTC. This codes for CASSPLGNSYEQYF.

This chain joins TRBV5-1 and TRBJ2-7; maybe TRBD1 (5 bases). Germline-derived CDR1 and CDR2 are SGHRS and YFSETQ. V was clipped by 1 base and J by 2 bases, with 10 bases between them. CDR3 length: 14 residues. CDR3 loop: CASSLPGPAYEQYF. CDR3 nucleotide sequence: TGCGCCAGCAGCTTGCCAGGGCCTGCCTACGAGCAGTACTTC.

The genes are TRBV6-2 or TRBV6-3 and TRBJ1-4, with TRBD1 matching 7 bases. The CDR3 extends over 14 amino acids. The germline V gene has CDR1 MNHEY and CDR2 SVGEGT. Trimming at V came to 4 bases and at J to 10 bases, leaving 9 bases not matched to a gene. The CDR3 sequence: CASSLERGRRKLFF. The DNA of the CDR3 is TGTGCCAGCAGTTTGGAAAGGGGGCGAAGAAAACTGTTTTTT.

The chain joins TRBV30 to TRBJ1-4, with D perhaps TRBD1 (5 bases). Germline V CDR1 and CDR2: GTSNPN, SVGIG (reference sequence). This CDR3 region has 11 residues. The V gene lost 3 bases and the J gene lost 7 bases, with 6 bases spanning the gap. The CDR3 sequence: CAWSDSEKLFF. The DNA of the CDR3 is TGTGCCTGGAGCGACAGTGAAAAACTGTTTTTT.

CDR3 protein: CASSLLDRGTSYNEQFF. In DNA, the CDR3 is TGTGCCAGCAGCTTGCTAGACAGGGGGACGTCCTACAATGAGCAGTTCTTC. J is TRBJ2-1 and V is TRBV5-6; 9 bases line up with TRBD1. This CDR3 region has 17 residues. Trimming cost V 1 base and J 1 base; bases outside gene matches: 6. Looked up from germline, CDR1 is SGHDT and CDR2 is YYEEEE. The variable domain in full, completed from reference TRBV5-6 and TRBJ2-1, reads DAGVTQSPTHLIKTRGQQVTLRCSPKSGHDTVSWYQQALGQGPQFIFQYYEEEERQRGNFPDRFSGHQFPNYSSELNVNALLLGDSALYLCASSLLDRGTSYNEQFFGPGTRLTVL.

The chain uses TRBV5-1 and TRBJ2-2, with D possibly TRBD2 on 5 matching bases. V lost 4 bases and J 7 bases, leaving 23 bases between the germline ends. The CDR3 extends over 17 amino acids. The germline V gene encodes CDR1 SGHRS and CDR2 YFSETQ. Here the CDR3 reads CASSAGPAKRNGGELFF. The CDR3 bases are TGCGCCAGCAGCGCTGGGCCCGCGAAGCGGAATGGCGGGGAGCTGTTTTTT. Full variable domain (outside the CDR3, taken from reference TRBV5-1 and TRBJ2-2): KAGVTQTPRYLIKTRGQQVTLSCSPISGHRSVSWYQQTPGQGLQFLFEYFSETQRNKGNFPGRFSGRQFSNSRSEMNVSTLELGDSALYLCASSAGPAKRNGGELFFGEGSRLTVL.

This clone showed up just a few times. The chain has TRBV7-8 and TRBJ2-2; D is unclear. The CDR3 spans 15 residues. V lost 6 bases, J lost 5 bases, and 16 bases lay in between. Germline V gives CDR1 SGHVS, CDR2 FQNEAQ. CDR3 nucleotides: TGTGCCAGCAGACTATTAGATCGCCTGACCGGGGAGCTGTTTTTT. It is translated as CASRLLDRLTGELFF.

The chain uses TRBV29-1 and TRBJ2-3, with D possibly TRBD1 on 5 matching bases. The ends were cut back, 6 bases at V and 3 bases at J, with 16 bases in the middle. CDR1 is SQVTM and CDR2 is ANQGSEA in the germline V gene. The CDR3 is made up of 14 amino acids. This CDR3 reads CSVSVGAATDTQYF. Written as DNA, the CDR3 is TGCAGCGTGTCGGTTGGGGCGGCGACAGATACGCAGTATTTT.

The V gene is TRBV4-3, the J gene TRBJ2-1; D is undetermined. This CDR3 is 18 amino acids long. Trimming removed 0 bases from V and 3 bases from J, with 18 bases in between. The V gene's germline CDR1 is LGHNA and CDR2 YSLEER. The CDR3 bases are TGCGCCAGCAGCCAAGATGTGCCCGCTAGTAACTTCTACAATGAGCAGTTCTTC. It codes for CASSQDVPASNFYNEQFF.

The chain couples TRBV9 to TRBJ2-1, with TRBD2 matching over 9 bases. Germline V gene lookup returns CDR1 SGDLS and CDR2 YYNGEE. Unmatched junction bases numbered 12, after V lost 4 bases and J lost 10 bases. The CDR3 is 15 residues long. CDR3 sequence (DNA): TGTGCCAGCAGCCCCCCGGGCGGGAGGGCCGAAGAGCAGTTCTTC. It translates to CASSPPGGRAEEQFF.

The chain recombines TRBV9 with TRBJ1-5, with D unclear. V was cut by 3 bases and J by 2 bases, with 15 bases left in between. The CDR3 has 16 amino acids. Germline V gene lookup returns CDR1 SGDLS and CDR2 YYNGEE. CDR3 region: CASSAGRAAGNQPQHF. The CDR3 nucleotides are TGTGCCAGCAGCGCGGGGAGGGCAGCCGGCAATCAGCCCCAGCATTTT.

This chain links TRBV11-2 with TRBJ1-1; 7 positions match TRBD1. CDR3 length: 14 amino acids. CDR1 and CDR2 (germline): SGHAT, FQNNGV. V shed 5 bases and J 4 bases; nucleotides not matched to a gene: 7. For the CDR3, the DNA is TGTGCCAGCAGCATCACAAGACAGGGCACTGAAGCTTTCTTT. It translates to CASSITRQGTEAFF. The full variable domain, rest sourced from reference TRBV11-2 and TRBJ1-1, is EAGVAQSPRYKIIEKRQSVAFWCNPISGHATLYWYQQILGQGPKLLIQFQNNGVVDDSQLPKDRFSAERLKGVDSTLKIQPAKLEDSAVYLCASSITRQGTEAFFGQGTRLTVV.

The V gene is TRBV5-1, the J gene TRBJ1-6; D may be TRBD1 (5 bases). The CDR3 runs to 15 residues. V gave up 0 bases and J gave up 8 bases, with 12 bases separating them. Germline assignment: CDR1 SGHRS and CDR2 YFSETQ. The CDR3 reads CASSLANRLDSPLHF. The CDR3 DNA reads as TGCGCCAGCAGCTTGGCCAACAGGTTGGATTCACCCCTCCACTTT.

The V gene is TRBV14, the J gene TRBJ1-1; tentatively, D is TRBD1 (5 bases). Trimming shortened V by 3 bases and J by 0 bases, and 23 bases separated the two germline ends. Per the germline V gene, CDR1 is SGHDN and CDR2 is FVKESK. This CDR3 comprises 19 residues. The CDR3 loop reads CASSQGLRRWRGVNTEAFF. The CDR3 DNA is TGTGCCAGCAGCCAGGGACTACGACGTTGGAGGGGAGTGAACACTGAAGCTTTCTTT.

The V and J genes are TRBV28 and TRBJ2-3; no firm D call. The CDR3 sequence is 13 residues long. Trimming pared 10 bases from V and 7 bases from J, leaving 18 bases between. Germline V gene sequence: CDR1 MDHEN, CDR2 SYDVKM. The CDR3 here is CATSNLPGNTQYF. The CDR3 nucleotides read TGTGCCACCAGCAACCTCCCGGGTAATACGCAGTATTTT.

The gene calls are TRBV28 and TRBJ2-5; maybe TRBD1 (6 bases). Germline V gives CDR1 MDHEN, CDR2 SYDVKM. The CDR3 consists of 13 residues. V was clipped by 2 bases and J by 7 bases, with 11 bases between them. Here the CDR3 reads CASSLPQGLTQYF. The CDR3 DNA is TGTGCCAGCAGTTTACCCCAGGGGTTGACCCAGTACTTC.

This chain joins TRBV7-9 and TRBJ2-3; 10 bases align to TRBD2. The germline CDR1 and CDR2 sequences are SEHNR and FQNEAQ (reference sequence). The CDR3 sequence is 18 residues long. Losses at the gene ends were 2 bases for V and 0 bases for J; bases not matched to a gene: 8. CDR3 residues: CASSLRLAGGPSTDTQYF. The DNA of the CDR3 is TGTGCCAGCAGCTTAAGATTAGCGGGAGGCCCTAGCACAGATACGCAGTATTTT.

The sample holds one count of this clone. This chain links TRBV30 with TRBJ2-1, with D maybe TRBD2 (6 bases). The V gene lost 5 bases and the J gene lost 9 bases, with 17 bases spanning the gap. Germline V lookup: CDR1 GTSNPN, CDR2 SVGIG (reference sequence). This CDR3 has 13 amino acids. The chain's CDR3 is CAWAPGTQSEQFF. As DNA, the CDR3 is TGTGCCTGGGCCCCCGGGACTCAAAGTGAGCAGTTCTTC. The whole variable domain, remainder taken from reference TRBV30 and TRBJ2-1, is SQTIHQWPATLVQPVGSPLSLECTVEGTSNPNLYWYRQAAGRGLQLLFYSVGIGQISSEVPQNLSASRPQDRQFILSSKKLLLSDSGFYLCAWAPGTQSEQFFGPGTRLTVL.

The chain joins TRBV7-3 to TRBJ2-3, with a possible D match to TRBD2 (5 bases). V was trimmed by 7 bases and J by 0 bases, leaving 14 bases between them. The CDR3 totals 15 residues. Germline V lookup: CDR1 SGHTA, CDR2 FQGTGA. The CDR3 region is CASTRSGASTDTQYF. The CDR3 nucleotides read TGTGCCAGCACCCGAAGCGGTGCTAGCACAGATACGCAGTATTTT.

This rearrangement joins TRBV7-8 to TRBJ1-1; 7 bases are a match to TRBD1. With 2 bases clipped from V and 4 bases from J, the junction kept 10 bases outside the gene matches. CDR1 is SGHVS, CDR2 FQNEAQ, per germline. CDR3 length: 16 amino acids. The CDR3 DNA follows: TGTGCCAGCAGCTTACTGTGGGGACAGTGGCCCACTGAAGCTTTCTTT. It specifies CASSLLWGQWPTEAFF.

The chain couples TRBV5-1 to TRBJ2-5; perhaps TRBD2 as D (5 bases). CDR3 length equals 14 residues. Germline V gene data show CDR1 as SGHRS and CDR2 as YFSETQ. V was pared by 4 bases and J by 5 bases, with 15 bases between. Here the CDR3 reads CASSPRARVETQYF. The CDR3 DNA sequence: TGCGCCAGCAGCCCGAGGGCCCGTGTGGAGACCCAGTACTTC.

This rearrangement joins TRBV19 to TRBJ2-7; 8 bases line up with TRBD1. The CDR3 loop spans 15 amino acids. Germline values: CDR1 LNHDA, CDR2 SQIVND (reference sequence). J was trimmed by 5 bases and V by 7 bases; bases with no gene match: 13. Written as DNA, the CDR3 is TGTGCCAGTAAAGCCCGGGACAGGTTATCCCACGAGCAGTACTTC. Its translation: CASKARDRLSHEQYF.

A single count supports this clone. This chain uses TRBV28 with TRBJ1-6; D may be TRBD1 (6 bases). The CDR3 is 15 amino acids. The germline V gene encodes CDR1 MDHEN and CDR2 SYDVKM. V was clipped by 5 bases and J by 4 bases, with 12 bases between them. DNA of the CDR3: TGTGCCAGCAGTCGGACAGCTCCGTATAATTCACCCCTCCACTTT. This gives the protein CASSRTAPYNSPLHF.

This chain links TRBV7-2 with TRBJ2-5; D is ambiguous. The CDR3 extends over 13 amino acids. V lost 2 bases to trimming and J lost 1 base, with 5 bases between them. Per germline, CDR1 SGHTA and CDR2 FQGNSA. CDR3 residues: CASSLLAQETQYF. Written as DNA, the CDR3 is TGTGCCAGCAGCTTATTGGCCCAAGAGACCCAGTACTTC.

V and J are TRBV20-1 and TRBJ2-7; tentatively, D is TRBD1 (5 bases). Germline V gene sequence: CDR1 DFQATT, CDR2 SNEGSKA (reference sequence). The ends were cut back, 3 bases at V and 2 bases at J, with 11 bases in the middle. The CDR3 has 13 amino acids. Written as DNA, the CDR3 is TGCAGTGCTAGTCCTCAGGGTCCCTACGAGCAGTACTTC. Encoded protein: CSASPQGPYEQYF.

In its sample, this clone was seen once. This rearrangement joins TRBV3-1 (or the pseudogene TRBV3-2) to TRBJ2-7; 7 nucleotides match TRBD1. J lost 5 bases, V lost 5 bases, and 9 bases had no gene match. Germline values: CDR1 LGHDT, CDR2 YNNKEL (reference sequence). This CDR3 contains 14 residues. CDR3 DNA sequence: TGTGCCAGCAGCTCCCGACAGGGATGGAACGAGCAGTACTTC. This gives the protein CASSSRQGWNEQYF.

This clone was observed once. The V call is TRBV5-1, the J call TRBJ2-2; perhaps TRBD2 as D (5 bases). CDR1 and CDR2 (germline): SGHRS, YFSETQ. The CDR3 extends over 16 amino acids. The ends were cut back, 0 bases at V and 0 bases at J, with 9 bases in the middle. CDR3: CASSLGASSNTGELFF. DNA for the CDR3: TGCGCCAGCAGCTTGGGGGCTAGCTCGAACACCGGGGAGCTGTTTTTT.

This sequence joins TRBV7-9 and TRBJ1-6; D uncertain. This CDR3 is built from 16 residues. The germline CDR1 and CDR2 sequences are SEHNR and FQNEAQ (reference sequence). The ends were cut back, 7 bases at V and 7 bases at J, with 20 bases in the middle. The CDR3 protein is CASTFTRPGRNSPLHF. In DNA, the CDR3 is TGTGCCAGCACATTCACCCGACCAGGAAGAAATTCACCCCTCCACTTT.